The clone carrying this TCR beta chain rates as medium-sized. As yet, its antigen is unknown. From RNA transcripts, TCR beta CDR3 regions were amplified. The study used the HTBI primer set for a first-round RT-PCR of the TCR CDR3. TCRdb itself ran the multiplex PCR reads through MiXCR, one entry per CDR3 protein. The sample has 30,000 to 35,000 distinct CDR3 sequences; 40% to 65% are singletons. Extraction of PBMCs used approximately 10 ml of fresh peripheral blood. The CDR3 contains 14 residues. With 2 bases removed from V and 1 base from J, the gap between germline ends came to 6 bases. Germline CDR1 reads LNHDA; CDR2 reads SQIVND (reference sequence). This entry comes from a study of T cells in Graves' hyperthyroidism and ophthalmopathy. Study-wide results and limits: Blood also carried most thyroid clonotypes expanded above 0.001. Ophthalmopathy was distinguished from stable hyperthyroidism by 13 V-J signatures.

Input material: blood. V gene TRBV19 combines with J gene TRBJ1-5; D perhaps matches TRBD1 (6 bases). This clonotype was sampled from a woman between 40 and 55 years old with Graves' ophthalmopathy. The CDR3 bases are TGTGCCAGTAGTATAACAGGGAGCAATCAGCCCCAGCATTTT. It translates to CASSITGSNQPQHF.